This T cell receptor (beta chain) was observed in a study of T-cell reconstitution after alpha-beta-depleted transplantation in children. V dropped 5 bases and J dropped 5 bases, with 16 bases sitting between them. The CDR3 runs to 15 residues. The library targeted TCRbeta and was prepared with unique molecular identifiers. TCRdb itself ran the PCR reads through MiXCR, one entry per CDR3 protein. The table lists fewer than 700,000 distinct CDR3 sequences, 10% to 15% of them singletons. This clonotype occurred a few times. The sequence came from a male patient between 5 and 17 years old who had a stem cell transplant for acute myeloid leukemia, so the T cells may come from the graft donor. This chain connects TRBV12-3 or TRBV12-4 to TRBJ1-5; D may be TRBD1 (6 bases). The starting material was PBMCs, mostly from graft donor cells, obtained 360 days after TCRalphabeta/CD19-depleted stem cell transplant. CDR3 region: CASSPRTANHQPQHF. The CDR3 coding sequence is TGTGCCAGCAGTCCCAGGACAGCTAACCATCAGCCCCAGCATTTT.